This paragraph reports one T cell receptor beta chain. This entry is derived from a study of blood T cell repertoires in COVID-19. Study as a whole: Samples representing acute and convalescent COVID-19 were sourced from the United States, Italy and Spain.

This CDR3 contains 14 residues. V dropped 8 bases and J dropped 1 base, with 14 bases sitting between them. The germline gives CDR1 LNHDA, CDR2 SQIVND (reference sequence). In the original processing: It was from reference gene primer amplification that nucleated cell counts were estimated. The method was immunoSEQ multiplex PCR; TCRdb's version includes in-frame clones alone and lacks a portion of them. That table is the source of V, J and clone size, and D and trimming were worked out from the DNA. The repertoire holds about 76,000 clones, 75% to 85% seen once, with about 16% in the top ten. This sequence was found in a human donor in a cohort sampled during active COVID-19. This chain connects TRBV19 to TRBJ1-2, with D tentatively TRBD1 (5 bases). Material for sequencing was peripheral blood. CDR3 nucleotide sequence: TGTGCCAGTCGGTGGGGCTCCTATAACTATGGCTACACCTTC. It is translated as CASRWGSYNYGYTF. The whole variable domain, filled in from reference TRBV19 and TRBJ1-2, reads DGGITQSPKYLFRKEGQNVTLSCEQNLNHDAMYWYRQDPGQGLRLIYYSQIVNDFQKGDIAEGYSVSREKKESFPLTVTSAQKNPTAFYLCASRWGSYNYGYTFGSGTRLTVV.